This T cell receptor beta chain was captured in a study of Ad26.COV2.S vaccination and SARS-CoV-2 variants (dated by TCRdb to the early 2020s). Background on the whole study: Vaccine-arm donors came from COV1001, a multicentre, randomized, double-blind, placebo-controlled phase I-IIa trial of Ad26.COV2.S in healthy adults. Ad26.COV2.S was given intramuscularly at 5x10^10 or 1x10^11 viral particles, as a single shot or as two shots 56 days apart. TCRbeta repertoire sequencing served as the tool for gauging how specific and how broad the SARS-CoV-2-reactive T cell receptors were following Ad26.COV2.S vaccination. A total of 32 samples were included in the TCR-sequenced set, comprising roughly 19 Ad26.COV2.S vaccine recipients, 5 placebo recipients and 8 SARS-CoV-2 convalescent individuals. Participants in the trial were split at random into five groups of five each, receiving low-dose or high-dose Ad26.COV2.S once or twice, or else placebo on both occasions. Throughout the experiments and outcome assessment, investigators stayed blinded to trial group allocation. General findings and caveats noted by the study authors: Vaccine and placebo recipients had comparable non-spike TCR breadth, which fits with the vaccine containing only spike. The study was not powered to compare responses between vaccine doses or regimens. The authors noted that total T cell responses may have been underestimated by the TCR breadth and depth analyses. After vaccination, spike-specific CD8+ and CD4+ T cell responses were reported to show substantial breadth. Spike-specific TCR breadth was higher in Ad26.COV2.S recipients than in placebo recipients (P = 0.0014).

Details on this clone: Its recognized antigen is unknown. No per-base quality is available; no much larger clone lies one base away.

V and J are truncated by 0 bases and 3 bases respectively, leaving an intervening sequence of 8 bases. The CDR3 holds 14 amino acids from the cysteine to the phenylalanine. The retained sequence is limited to the CDR3, 42 bases, with the frame set at the first base. In the germline V gene (reference sequence), CDR1 corresponds to PRHDT and CDR2 to FYEKMQ. The treatment or condition label, as the study defines it: about 20 received Ad26.COV2.S at low or high dose, single or two shots; 5 received placebo; per-sample allocation not given. For vaccine and placebo recipients, repertoires were sequenced using samples collected on day 63 after the first injection. In Cohort 1b, about two dozen adults aged 18-55 years were enrolled at a single site in Boston, USA, between 29 July and 7 August 2020. Ad26.COV2.S was a replication-incompetent adenovirus type 26 vector that expressed a prefusion-stabilized SARS-CoV-2 spike protein derived from the original Wuhan strain.

The immunoSEQ Assay was used to sequence TCRbeta CDR3 regions. After extraction, genomic DNA underwent amplification by bias-controlled multiplex PCR, followed by high-throughput sequencing. Per the original workflow: To quantify the absolute abundance of every unique TCRbeta CDR3 region, sequences were collapsed and filtered. T cell fraction was estimated by normalizing TCRbeta template counts to usable DNA, with usable DNA measured through amplification of reference genes found in all nucleated cells. Repertoire TCRs were annotated as SARS-CoV-2-specific by exact matching of V gene, CDR3 amino acid sequence and J gene to a known reactive TCR set. The reference SARS-CoV-2 TCR set was derived from MIRA and filtered for enrichment in COVID-19-positive ImmuneCODE repertoires, a step that removed public or cross-reactive TCRs. Using the MIRA antigens, annotated TCRs were further analysed by specific ORF or by position within an ORF. Breadth was defined as annotated unique rearrangements over total unique productive rearrangements; depth was the summed frequency of those rearrangements. Two-sided Wilcoxon rank-sum tests were applied when comparing TCR breadth between groups. TCRdb limited this immuneACCESS table to in-frame rearrangements with V and J called. A share of clones is missing; checked studies link under half to unresolved V genes, and the rest is unexplained. The V and J calls and clone size are taken from that table; D and trimming were inferred from the DNA. The sample has about 350,000 clones on record, about 88% of them singletons. The ten most abundant clones make up around 6.4% of the sample.

The starting material was peripheral blood, obtained in a trial of Ad26.COV2.S vaccine versus placebo. Recombination joined TRBV13 with TRBJ1-1, with TRBD1 perhaps the D gene, on 6 matching bases. This TCR was recovered from a person between 18 and 60 years old who received the Ad26.COV2.S COVID-19 vaccine or a placebo. In nucleotides, the sequence is TGTGCCAGCAGCTTAGGAGGGGGGGACACTGAAGCTTTCTTT. This yields the protein CASSLGGGDTEAFF. Extended through the reference TRBV13 and TRBJ1-1 proteins, this CDR3 yields the full variable domain: AAGVIQSPRHLIKEKRETATLKCYPIPRHDTVYWYQQGPGQDPQFLISFYEKMQSDKGSIPDRFSAQQFSDYHSELNMSSLELGDSALYFCASSLGGGDTEAFFGQGTRLTVV.